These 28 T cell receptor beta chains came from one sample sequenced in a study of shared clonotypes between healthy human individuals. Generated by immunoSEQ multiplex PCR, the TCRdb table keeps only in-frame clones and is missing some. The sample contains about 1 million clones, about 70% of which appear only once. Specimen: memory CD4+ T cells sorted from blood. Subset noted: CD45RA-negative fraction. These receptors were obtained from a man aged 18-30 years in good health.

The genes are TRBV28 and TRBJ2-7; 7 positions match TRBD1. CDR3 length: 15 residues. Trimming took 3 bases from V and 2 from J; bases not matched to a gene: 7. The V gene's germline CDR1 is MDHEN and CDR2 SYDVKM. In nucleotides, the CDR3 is TGTGCCAGCAGTTTTCCTGGGCAGGGGGCCTACGAGCAGTACTTC. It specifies CASSFPGQGAYEQYF.

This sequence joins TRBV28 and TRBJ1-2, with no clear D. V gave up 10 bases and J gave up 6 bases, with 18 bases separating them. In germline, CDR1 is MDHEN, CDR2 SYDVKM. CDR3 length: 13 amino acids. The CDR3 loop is CAILQAGRDGYTF. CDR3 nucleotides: TGTGCCATCCTTCAGGCCGGTCGAGATGGCTACACCTTC.

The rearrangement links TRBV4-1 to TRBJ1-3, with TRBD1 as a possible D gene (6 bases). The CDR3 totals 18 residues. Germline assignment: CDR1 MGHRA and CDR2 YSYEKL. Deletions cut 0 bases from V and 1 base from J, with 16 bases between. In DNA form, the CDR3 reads TGCGCCAGCAGCCAAGATCCACAGGGCCTCCCTTCTGGAAACACCATATATTTT. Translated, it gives CASSQDPQGLPSGNTIYF.

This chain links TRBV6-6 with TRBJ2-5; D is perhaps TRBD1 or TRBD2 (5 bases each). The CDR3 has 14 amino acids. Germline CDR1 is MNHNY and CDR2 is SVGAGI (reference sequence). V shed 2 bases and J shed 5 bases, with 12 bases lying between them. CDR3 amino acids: CASSYDWGGETQYF. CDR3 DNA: TGTGCCAGCAGTTACGACTGGGGCGGGGAGACCCAGTACTTC.

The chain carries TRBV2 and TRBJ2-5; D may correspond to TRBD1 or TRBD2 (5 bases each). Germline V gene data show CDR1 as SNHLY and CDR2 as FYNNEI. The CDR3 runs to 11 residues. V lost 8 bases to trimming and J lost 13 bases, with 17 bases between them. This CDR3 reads CASGVGTTTYF. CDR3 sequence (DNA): TGTGCCAGCGGGGTGGGGACCACCACGTACTTC.

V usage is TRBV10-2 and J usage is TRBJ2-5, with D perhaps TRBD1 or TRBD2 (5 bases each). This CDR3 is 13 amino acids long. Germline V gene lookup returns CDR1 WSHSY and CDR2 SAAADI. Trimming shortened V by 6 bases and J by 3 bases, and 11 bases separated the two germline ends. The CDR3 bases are TGCGCCAGCAGGGGGACCGGCAAAGAGACCCAGTACTTC. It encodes CASRGTGKETQYF.

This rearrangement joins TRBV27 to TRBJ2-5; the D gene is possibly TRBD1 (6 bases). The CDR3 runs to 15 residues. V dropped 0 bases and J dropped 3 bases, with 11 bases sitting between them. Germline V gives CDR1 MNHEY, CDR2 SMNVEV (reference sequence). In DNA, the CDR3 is TGTGCCAGCAGTTTATCGTGGACAGACAAAGAGACCCAGTACTTC. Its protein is CASSLSWTDKETQYF.

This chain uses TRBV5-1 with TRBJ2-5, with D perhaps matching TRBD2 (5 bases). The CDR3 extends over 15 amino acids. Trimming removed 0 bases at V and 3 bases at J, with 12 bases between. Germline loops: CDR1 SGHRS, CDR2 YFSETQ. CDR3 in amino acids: CASSLASREKETQYF. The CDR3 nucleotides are TGCGCCAGCAGCTTGGCGAGTCGGGAAAAAGAGACCCAGTACTTC.

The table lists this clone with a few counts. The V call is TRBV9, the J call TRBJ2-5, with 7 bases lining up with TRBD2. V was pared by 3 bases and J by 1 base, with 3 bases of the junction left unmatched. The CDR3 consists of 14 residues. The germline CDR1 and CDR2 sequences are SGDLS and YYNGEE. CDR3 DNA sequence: TGTGCCAGCAGCGAACGCGGGGGCCAAGAGACCCAGTACTTC. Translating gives CASSERGGQETQYF.

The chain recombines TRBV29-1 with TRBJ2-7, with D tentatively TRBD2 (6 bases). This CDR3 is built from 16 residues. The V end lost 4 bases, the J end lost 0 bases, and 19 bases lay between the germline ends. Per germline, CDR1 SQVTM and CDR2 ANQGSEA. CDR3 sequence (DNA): TGCAGCGTTGGGCCGGGGGTAGGTCCCCTCTCCTACGAGCAGTACTTC. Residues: CSVGPGVGPLSYEQYF.

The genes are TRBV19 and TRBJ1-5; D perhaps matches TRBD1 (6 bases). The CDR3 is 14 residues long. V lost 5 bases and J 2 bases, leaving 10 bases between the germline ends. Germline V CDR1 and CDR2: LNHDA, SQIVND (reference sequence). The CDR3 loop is CASSVGAGNQPQHF. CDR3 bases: TGTGCCAGTAGTGTGGGGGCCGGCAATCAGCCCCAGCATTTT.

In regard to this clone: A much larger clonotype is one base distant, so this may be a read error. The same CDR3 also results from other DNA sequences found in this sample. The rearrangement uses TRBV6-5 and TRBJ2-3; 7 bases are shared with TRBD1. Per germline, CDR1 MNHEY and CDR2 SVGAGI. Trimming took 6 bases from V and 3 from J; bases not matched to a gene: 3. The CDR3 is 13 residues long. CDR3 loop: CASSRQGTDTQYF. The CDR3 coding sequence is TGTGCCAGCAGCCGACAGGGAACAGATACGCAGTATTTT.

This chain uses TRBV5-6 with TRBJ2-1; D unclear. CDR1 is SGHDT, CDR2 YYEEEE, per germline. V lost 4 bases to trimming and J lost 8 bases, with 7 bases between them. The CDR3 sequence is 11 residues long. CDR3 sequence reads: CASSVVHEQFF. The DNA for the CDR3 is TGTGCCAGCAGCGTTGTGCATGAGCAGTTCTTC.

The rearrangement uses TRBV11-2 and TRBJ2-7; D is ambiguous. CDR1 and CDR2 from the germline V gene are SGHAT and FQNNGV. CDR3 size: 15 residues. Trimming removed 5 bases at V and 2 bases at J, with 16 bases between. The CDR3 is CASSPLRKQPYEQYF. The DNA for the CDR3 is TGTGCCAGCAGCCCTCTACGGAAACAACCCTACGAGCAGTACTTC.

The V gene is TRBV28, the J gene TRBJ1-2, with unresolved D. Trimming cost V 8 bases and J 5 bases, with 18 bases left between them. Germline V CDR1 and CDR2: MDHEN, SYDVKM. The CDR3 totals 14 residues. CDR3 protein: CASCSTNFGYGYTF. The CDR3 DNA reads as TGTGCCAGCTGCAGCACCAACTTTGGGTATGGCTACACCTTC.

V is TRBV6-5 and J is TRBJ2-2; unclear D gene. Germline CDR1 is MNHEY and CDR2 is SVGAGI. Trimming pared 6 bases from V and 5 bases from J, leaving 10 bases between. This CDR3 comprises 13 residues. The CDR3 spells CASRGWWTGELFF. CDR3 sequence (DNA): TGTGCCAGCAGGGGGTGGTGGACCGGGGAGCTGTTTTTT.

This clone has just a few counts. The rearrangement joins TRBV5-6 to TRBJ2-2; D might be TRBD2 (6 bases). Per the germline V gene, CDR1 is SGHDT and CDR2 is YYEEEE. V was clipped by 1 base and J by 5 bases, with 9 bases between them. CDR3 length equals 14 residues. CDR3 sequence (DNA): TGTGCCAGCAGCTTGCTCGGGGGTACCGGGGAGCTGTTTTTT. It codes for CASSLLGGTGELFF.

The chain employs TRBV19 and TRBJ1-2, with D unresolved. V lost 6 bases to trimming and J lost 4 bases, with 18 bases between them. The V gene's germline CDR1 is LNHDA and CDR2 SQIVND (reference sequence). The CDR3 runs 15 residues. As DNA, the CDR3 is TGTGCCAGTAGGGATCAAGGGCGCAGCTCCTATGGCTACACCTTC. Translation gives CASRDQGRSSYGYTF. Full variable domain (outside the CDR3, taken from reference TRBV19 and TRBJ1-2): DGGITQSPKYLFRKEGQNVTLSCEQNLNHDAMYWYRQDPGQGLRLIYYSQIVNDFQKGDIAEGYSVSREKKESFPLTVTSAQKNPTAFYLCASRDQGRSSYGYTFGSGTRLTVV.

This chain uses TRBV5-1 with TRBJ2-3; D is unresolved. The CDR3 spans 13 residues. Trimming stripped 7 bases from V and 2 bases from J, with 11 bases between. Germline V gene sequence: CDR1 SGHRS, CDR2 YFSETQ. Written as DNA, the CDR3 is TGCGCCAGCCGAAACCCTTCCACAGATACGCAGTATTTT. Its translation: CASRNPSTDTQYF.

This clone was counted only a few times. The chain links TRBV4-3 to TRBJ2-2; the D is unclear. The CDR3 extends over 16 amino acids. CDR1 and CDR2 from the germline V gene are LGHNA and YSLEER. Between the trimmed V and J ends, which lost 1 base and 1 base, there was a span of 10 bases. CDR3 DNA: TGCGCCAGCAGCCAAGTTCCTTTGAGGAACACCGGGGAGCTGTTTTTT. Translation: CASSQVPLRNTGELFF.

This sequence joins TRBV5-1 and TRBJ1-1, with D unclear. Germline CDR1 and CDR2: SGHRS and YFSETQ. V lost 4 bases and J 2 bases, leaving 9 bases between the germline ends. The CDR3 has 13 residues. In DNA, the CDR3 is TGCGCCAGCAGCATACGACACAACACTGAAGCTTTCTTT. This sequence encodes CASSIRHNTEAFF.

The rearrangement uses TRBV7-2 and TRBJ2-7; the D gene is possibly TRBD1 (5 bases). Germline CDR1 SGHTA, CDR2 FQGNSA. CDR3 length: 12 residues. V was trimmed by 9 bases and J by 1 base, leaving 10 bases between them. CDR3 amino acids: CASRGASYEQYF. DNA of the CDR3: TGTGCCAGTAGGGGCGCATCCTACGAGCAGTACTTC.

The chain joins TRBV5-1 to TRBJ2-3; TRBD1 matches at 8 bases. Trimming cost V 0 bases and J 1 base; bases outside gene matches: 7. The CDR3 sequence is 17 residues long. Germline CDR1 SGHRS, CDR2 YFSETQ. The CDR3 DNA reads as TGCGCCAGCAGCTTGGGGACAGGGAGGATGGGCACAGATACGCAGTATTTT. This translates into CASSLGTGRMGTDTQYF. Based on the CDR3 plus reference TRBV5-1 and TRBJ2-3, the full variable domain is KAGVTQTPRYLIKTRGQQVTLSCSPISGHRSVSWYQQTPGQGLQFLFEYFSETQRNKGNFPGRFSGRQFSNSRSEMNVSTLELGDSALYLCASSLGTGRMGTDTQYFGPGTRLTVL.

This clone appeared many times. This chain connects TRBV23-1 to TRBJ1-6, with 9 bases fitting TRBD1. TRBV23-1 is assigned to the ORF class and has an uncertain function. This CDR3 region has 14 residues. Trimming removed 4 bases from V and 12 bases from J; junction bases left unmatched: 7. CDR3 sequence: CASSLNPGQGPLHF. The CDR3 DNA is TGCGCCAGCAGTCTAAATCCGGGACAGGGACCCCTCCACTTT.

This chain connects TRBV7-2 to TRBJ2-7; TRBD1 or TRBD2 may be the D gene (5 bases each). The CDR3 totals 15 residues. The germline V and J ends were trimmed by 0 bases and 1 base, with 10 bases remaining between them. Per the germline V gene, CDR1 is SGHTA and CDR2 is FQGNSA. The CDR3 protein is CASSLAGARSYEQYF. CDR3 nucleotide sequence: TGTGCCAGCAGCTTAGCCGGGGCCAGATCCTACGAGCAGTACTTC.

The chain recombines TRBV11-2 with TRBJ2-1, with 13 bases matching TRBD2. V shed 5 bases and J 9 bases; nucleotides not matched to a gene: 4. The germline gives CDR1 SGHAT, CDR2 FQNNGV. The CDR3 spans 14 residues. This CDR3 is CASSQGLAGIEQFF. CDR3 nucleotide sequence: TGTGCCAGCAGCCAGGGACTAGCGGGGATTGAGCAGTTCTTC.

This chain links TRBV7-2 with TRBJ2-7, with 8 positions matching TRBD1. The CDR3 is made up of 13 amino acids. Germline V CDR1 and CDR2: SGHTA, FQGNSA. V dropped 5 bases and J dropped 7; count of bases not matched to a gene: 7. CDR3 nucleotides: TGTGCCAGCAGCATAGACAGGGGCGGGGAGCAGTACTTC. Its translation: CASSIDRGGEQYF.

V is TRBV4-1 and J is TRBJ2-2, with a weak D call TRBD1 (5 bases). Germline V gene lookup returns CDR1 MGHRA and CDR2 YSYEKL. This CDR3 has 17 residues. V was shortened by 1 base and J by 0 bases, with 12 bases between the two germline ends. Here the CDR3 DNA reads TGCGCCAGCAGCCAAGCTGCAACAGGCGCGAACACCGGGGAGCTGTTTTTT. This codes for CASSQAATGANTGELFF.